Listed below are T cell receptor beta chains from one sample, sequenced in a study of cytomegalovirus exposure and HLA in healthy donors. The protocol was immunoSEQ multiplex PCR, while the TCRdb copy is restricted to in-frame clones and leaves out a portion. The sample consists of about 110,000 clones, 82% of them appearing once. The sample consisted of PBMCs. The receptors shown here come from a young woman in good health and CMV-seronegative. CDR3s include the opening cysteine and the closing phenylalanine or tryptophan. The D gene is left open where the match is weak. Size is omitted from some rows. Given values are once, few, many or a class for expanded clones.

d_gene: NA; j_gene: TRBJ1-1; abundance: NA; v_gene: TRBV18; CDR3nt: TGTGCCAGCTCACCCTCAGGGACAAGAAAGAACACTGAAGCTTTCTTT; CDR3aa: CASSPSGTRKNTEAFF
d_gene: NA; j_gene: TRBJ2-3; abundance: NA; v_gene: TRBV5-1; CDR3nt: TGCGCCAGCAGCGTTAGCGGTAGCACAGATACGCAGTATTTT; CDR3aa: CASSVSGSTDTQYF
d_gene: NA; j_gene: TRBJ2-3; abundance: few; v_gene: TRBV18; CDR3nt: TGTGCCAGCTCACCGGACAGCACCACAGATACGCAGTATTTT; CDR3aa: CASSPDSTTDTQYF
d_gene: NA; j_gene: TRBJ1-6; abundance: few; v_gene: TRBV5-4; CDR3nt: TGTGCCAGCAGCCCCGAACGGGGGAATTCACCCCTCCACTTT; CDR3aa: CASSPERGNSPLHF
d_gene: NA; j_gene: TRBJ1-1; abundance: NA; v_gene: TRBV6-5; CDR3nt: TGTGCCAGCAGTTACGACGGGATGAACACTGAAGCTTTCTTT; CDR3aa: CASSYDGMNTEAFF
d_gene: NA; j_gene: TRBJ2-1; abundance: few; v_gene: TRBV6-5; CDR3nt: TGTGCCAGCAGTTACTTGACTGGGTTGAATGAGCAGTTCTTC; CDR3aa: CASSYLTGLNEQFF
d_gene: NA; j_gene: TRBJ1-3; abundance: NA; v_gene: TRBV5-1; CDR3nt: TGCGCCAGCAGCGCATCGACAGATTCTTCCTCTGGAAACACCATATATTTT; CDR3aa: CASSASTDSSSGNTIYF
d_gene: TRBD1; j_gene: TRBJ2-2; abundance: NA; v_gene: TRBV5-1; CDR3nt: TGCGCCAGCAGCCCAGGACAGGGGGCGGACACCGGGGAGCTGTTTTTT; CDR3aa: CASSPGQGADTGELFF
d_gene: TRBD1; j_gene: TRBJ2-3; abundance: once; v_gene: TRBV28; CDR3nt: TGTGCCAGCAGTCGACAGGGGATGTCGAGATTCACAGATACGCAGTATTTT; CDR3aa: CASSRQGMSRFTDTQYF
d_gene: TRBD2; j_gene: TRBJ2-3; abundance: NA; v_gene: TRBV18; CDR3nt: TGTGCCAGCTCCCCCGGACTAGCGGGGATCACAGATACGCAGTATTTT; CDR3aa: CASSPGLAGITDTQYF
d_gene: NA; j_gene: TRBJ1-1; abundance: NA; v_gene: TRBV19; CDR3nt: TGTGCCAGTAGCCCCACCGACAGGCCTTACACTGAAGCTTTCTTT; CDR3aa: CASSPTDRPYTEAFF
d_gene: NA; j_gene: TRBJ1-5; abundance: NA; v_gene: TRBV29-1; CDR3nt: TGCAGCGCCGGACAGACTAATCAGCCCCAGCATTTT; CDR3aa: CSAGQTNQPQHF
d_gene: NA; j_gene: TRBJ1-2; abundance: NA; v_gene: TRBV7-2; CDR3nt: TGTGCCAGCAGCTTACCGGGGGGTAGGGGCTATGGCTACACCTTC; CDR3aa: CASSLPGGRGYGYTF
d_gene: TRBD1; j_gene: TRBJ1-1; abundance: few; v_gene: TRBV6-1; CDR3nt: TGTGCCAGCATTCGTTCACAGGGGGCAAGAACTGAAGCTTTCTTT; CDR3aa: CASIRSQGARTEAFF
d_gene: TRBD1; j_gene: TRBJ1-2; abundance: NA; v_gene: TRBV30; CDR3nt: TGTGCCTGGAGTGCCCAGAGAACAGGGGGCGATTCGGCTTATGGCTACACCTTC; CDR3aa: CAWSAQRTGGDSAYGYTF
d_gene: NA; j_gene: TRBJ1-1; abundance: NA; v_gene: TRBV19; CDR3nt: TGTGCCAGTAGTATTGTGGGGGGAACTGAAGCTTTCTTT; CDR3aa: CASSIVGGTEAFF
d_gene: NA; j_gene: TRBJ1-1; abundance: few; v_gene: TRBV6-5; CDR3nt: TGTGCCAGCAGCCGGGACACCAATTGGGGAGCTTTCTTT; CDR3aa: CASSRDTNWGAFF
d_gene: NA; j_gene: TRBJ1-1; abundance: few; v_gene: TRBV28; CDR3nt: TGTGCCAGCAGTCCACCTGGACAGTTGAACACTGAAGCTTTCTTT; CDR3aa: CASSPPGQLNTEAFF
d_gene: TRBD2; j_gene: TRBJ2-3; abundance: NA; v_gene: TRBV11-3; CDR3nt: TGTGCCAGCAGCTTAGTAGCGGGCGTCCAGGCAGATACGCAGTATTTT; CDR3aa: CASSLVAGVQADTQYF
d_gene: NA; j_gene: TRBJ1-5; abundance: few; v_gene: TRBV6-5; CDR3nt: TGTGCCAGCAGTTACTCGAAGGGGGATGATCAGCCCCAGCATTTT; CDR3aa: CASSYSKGDDQPQHF
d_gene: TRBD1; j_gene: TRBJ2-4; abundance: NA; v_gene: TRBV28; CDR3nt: TGTGCCAGCCGCAACAGGGGGGAAAACATTCAGTACTTC; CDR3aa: CASRNRGENIQYF
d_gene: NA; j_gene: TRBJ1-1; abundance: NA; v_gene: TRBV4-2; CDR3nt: TGTGCCAGCAGCCAGGAACAGAGCTATAACACTGAAGCTTTCTTT; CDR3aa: CASSQEQSYNTEAFF
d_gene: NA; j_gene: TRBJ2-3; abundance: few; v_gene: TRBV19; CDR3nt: TGTGCCAGTAGTATACCGGGGGAGAGGAAAGATACGCAGTATTTT; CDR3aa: CASSIPGERKDTQYF
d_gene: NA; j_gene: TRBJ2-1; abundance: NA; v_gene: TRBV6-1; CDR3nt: TGTGCCAGCAGTCGGGTGGGGGGGGCGAATGAGCAGTTCTTC; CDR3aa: CASSRVGGANEQFF
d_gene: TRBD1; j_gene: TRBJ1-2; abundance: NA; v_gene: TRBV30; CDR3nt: TGTGCCTGGAGTACCCCGGGGACAGCTAGGTTCGGATATGGCTACACCTTC; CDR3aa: CAWSTPGTARFGYGYTF
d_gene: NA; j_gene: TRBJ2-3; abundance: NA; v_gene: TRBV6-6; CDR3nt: TGTGCCAGCAGTTACGGCAAATTCACAGATACGCAGTATTTT; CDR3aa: CASSYGKFTDTQYF
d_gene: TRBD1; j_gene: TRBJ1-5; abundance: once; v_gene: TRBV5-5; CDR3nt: TGTGCCAGCAGTTCGAGGACAGGGGAAAATCAGCCCCAGCATTTT; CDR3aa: CASSSRTGENQPQHF
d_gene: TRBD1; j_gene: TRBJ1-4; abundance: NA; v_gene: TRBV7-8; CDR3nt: TGTGCCAGCAGCGCACGGAGACCCGGGACAGTTTGGGAAAAACTGTTTTTT; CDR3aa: CASSARRPGTVWEKLFF
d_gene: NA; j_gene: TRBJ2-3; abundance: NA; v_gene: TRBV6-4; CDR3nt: TGTGCCAGCAGTGAACGGGGGAGCACAGATACGCAGTATTTT; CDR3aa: CASSERGSTDTQYF
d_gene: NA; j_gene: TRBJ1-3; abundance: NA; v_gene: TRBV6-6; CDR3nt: TGTGCCAGCAGTTACGCGGAGCCCTCTGGAAACACCATATATTTT; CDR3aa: CASSYAEPSGNTIYF
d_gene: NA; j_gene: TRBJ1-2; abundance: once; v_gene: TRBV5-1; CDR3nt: TGCGCCAGCAGCCCGCACGAGTATGGCTACACCTTC; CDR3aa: CASSPHEYGYTF
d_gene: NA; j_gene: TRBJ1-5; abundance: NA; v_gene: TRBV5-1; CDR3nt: TGCGCCAGCAGCCCCGGACCCTCCGGGGATCAGCCCCAGCATTTT; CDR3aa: CASSPGPSGDQPQHF
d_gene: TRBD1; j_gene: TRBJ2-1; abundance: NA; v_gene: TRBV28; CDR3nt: TGTGCCAGCACAAGTGTGGGGACAGGGATCTATGAGCAGTTCTTC; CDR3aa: CASTSVGTGIYEQFF
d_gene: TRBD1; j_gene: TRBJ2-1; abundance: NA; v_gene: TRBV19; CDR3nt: TGTGCCAGTAGTATAGGGGATAGGAGGACAGGGAGGAGTGAGCAGTTCTTC; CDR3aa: CASSIGDRRTGRSEQFF
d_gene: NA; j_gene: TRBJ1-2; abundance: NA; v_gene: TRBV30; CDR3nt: TGTGCCTGGAGTGTCCAGGGGAATGGTGGCTACACCTTC; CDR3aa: CAWSVQGNGGYTF
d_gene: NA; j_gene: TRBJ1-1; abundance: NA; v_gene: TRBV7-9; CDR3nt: TGTGCCAGCAGCCCCACCGGTTGGACTGAAGCTTTCTTT; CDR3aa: CASSPTGWTEAFF
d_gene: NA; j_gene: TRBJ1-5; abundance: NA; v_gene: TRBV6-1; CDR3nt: TGTGCCAGCAGTGTACAGGCGGGGGGCAATCAGCCCCAGCATTTT; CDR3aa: CASSVQAGGNQPQHF